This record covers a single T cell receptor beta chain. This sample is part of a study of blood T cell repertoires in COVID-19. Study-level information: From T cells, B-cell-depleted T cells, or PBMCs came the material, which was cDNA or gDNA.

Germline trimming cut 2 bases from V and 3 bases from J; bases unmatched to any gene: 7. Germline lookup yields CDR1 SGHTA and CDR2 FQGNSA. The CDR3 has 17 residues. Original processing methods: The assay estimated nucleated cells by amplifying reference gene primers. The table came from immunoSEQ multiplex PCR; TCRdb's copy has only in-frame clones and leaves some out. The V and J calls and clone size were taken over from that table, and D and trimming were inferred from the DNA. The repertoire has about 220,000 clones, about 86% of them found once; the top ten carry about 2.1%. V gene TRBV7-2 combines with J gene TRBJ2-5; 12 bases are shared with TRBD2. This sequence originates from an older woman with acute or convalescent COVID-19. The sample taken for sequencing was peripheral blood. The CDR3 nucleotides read TGTGCCAGCAGCTTATATATGTCTAGCGGGGGGGAAGAGACCCAGTACTTC. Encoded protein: CASSLYMSSGGEETQYF.